This T cell receptor (beta chain) is from a study of blood T cells in healthy people across ages (dated by TCRdb to between 2015 and 2016). Study-wide context: Template switching captured roughly one uniquely barcoded TCR beta cDNA molecule per two T cells in model experiments. Age-related changes in TCR beta repertoire diversity were measured in the study by deep sequencing normalized with unique cDNA molecular identifiers. Donors were grouped into four age groups: young (average roughly 15 years), middle-aged (39), aged (about 60) and long-lived (over 80). Using the same blood draw, the study looked at two additional independent replicas of 1 million unique cDNA reads for two donors, one aged 18 to 29 and the other aged 80 or older. Here is what the overall study found, with its caveats: As age increased, observed TCR beta diversity per million T cells dropped in a roughly linear way, and a significant reduction was already evident by age around 41. Because the CMV infection status of the donors was unknown, age-related changes in expanded clonotypes may potentially have been confounded. A strong correlation was found between observed TCR beta diversity and the percentage of naive T cells measured by flow cytometry. Conclusive comparison of naive and antigen-experienced compartments was prevented by the profiling of bulk unsorted PBMCs. Estimates of total diversity based on one million sequenced T cells were considered lower bounds and underestimates. Compared with the aged group, the long-lived group had more naive CD4+ T cells, fewer expanded clones and increased TCR diversity, a pattern suggesting age selection.

Comment on this clonotype: It has no known antigen specificity. A read error may explain this, as a much larger clone is one base away.

CDR1 and CDR2 are drawn from the germline V gene: SGHRS, YFSETQ. Including cysteine and phenylalanine, the CDR3 has 14 amino acids. The CDR3 DNA has 42 bases and is translated from base 1. Libraries were made using 5' RACE. Sequencing relied on an Illumina HiSeq 2500. A second PCR of roughly 6 to 12 cycles was performed with a sample-barcoded 5' primer and a J-beta primer mix. A template-switch 5' adaptor carrying 12 random nucleotides introduced a unique molecular identifier onto each TCR beta cDNA molecule. Each sample yielded at least 2.5 million CDR3-containing paired-end reads. The Mint cDNA synthesis kit, primed by a TRBC-specific oligonucleotide, was used to synthesize first-strand cDNA from all RNA. Following uracil-DNA glycosylase treatment, a first 18-cycle PCR with universal primers M1SS and BC2_uni_R was performed on all cDNA. Per the original workflow: For normalization, 1 million high-quality reads, each with a distinct molecular identifier, were randomly selected from each sample. Reads with shared molecular identifiers were discarded instead of being binned into consensus sequences. MiTCR, run with a Q25 quality threshold and the strictest error-elimination algorithm, handled CDR3 identification, clonotype clustering and error correction. A nonparametric unseen species model with Euler transformation was used to estimate lower-bound total TCR beta diversity. TCRdb reworked the public reads: Q25 trimming with fastp, MiXCR clone assembly, productive beta chains retained. A single entry per CDR3 protein holds the most common genes and DNA from its merged rows. The V and J calls here are based on TCRdb, not the publication. This sample comprises over 450,000 distinct CDR3 sequences, 24% of them detected only once. In total, the top ten clones hold 8.7% of the sample.

Systemically healthy Caucasian individuals from Russia, around 38 in total and aged about 6 to 100 years, were included as donors. Each donor gave 8.5 to 10 milliliters of peripheral blood, collected into EDTA-treated Vacutainer tubes. Ficoll-Paque density-gradient centrifugation was used to isolate PBMCs, with at least 7 million per sample. Trizol reagent was used to extract total RNA from the PBMCs, yielding at least 6 micrograms per sample. For every donor, an aliquot of PBMCs went through flow cytometry to measure the percentages of naive CD45RAhigh/CD27high T cells. These data were also reused for a study on T cells of mothers and their children. From the second report: Donors were nine systemically healthy Caucasian individuals: three mothers and their six children. cDNA synthesis consumed the entire amount of extracted RNA, loaded at approximately 1.4 ug RNA in each 15 ul reaction. Sample barcodes and 2-4 random nucleotides were added via the M1S primer in the second PCR. More than 9 million TCR beta CDR3 reads were obtained from each mother, and roughly 3 million reads were obtained from each child. Thymic selection shapes the output of TCR recombination in a similar way in related and unrelated pairs, and inherited differences have a minor effect. Normalized repertoire overlap was always slightly but never significantly higher in related than unrelated mother-child pairs. No persistent microchimeric T cell clones were found, with a detection sensitivity of 80 to 100 clones per million clonotypes. In the study, deep NGS was used to compare the TCR beta repertoires of mothers and children, and features distinguishing related mother-child pairs from unrelated individuals were sought. Mothers averaged about 40 +/- 4 years of age and children averaged approximately 11 +/- 4 years. After adapter ligation with NEBNext reagents, the libraries were sequenced on Illumina HiSeq 2000 with 100+100 nt paired-end reads. To prevent cross-contamination, the mother and child libraries were prepared a month apart and were sequenced in separate runs. For each donor, between 500,000 and 2,000,000 distinct TCR beta clonotypes were identified. Naive TCR beta clonotypes were estimated from low-frequency clonotypes matched to each donor's FACS-determined naive share, without sorting.

This TCR was sampled from a boy aged 5 to 17 in good health. What was sequenced was blood. The sequence joins TRBV5-1 to TRBJ2-3, and 8 junction bases match TRBD2. The CDR3 region has the sequence CATADGGAADMQYF. The sequence in DNA is TGCGCCACGGCGGACGGGGGGGCGGCAGATATGCAGTATTTT.